The 30 T cell receptor beta chains given below trace back to one sample, sequenced in a study of blood T cells in healthy people across ages. The authors ran a second PCR of about 6 to 11 cycles using a sample-barcoded 5' primer and a J-beta primer mix. TCRdb processed the 5' RACE reads anew with MiXCR; each CDR3 protein has one entry. Of about 780,000 distinct CDR3 sequences in the sample, 35% to 60% were seen once. Sequencing input: blood. The receptors come from a man older than 75 in good health.

V usage is TRBV27 and J usage is TRBJ1-4; the D is unclear. Between the trimmed V and J ends, which lost 3 bases and 4 bases, there was a span of 6 bases. Germline-derived CDR1 and CDR2 are MNHEY and SMNVEV (reference sequence). The CDR3 consists of 13 residues. CDR3 coding DNA: TGTGCCAGCAGTTTGGCCTTTAATGAAAAACTGTTTTTT. It yields the protein CASSLAFNEKLFF.

This chain links TRBV20-1 with TRBJ2-3; the match to TRBD1 covers 8 bases. Germline V gene lookup returns CDR1 DFQATT and CDR2 SNEGSKA (reference sequence). V lost 0 bases, J lost 5 bases, and 7 bases stayed unmatched. This CDR3 is built from 15 residues. This chain's CDR3 is CSARDRTGIGDTQYF. In DNA form, the CDR3 reads TGCAGTGCTAGAGATAGGACAGGGATAGGAGATACGCAGTATTTT.

This sequence joins TRBV29-1 and TRBJ1-2; no reliable D call. Germline V CDR1 and CDR2: SQVTM, ANQGSEA. The CDR3 extends over 16 amino acids. Trimming left V 1 base short and J 3 bases short, with 18 bases between. CDR3 sequence (DNA): TGCAGCGTTGAAGGGGCCATCCGGGCCCACGACTATGGCTACACCTTC. Its protein is CSVEGAIRAHDYGYTF.

V usage is TRBV7-3 and J usage is TRBJ2-3; 10 bases are shared with TRBD1. CDR1 and CDR2 from the germline V gene are SGHTA and FQGTGA. The CDR3 has 15 residues. J gave up 4 bases and V 1 base, and 2 bases lay outside the gene matches. The CDR3 region has the DNA TGTGCCAGCAGCTTAATCGGGACAGGGGCAGATACGCAGTATTTT. It yields the protein CASSLIGTGADTQYF.

V gene TRBV5-1 combines with J gene TRBJ2-1, with 12 bases identical to TRBD2. Germline-derived CDR1 and CDR2 are SGHRS and YFSETQ. V shed 5 bases and J 6 bases; nucleotides not matched to a gene: 9. This CDR3 has 16 amino acids. Here the CDR3 reads CASRAETSGSGNEQFF. The CDR3 DNA follows: TGCGCCAGCAGGGCAGAGACTAGCGGGAGCGGCAATGAGCAGTTCTTC.

The gene calls are TRBV20-1 and TRBJ2-3; 9 nucleotides agree with TRBD2. Trimming removed 3 bases from V and 4 bases from J; junction bases left unmatched: 8. Germline V lookup: CDR1 DFQATT, CDR2 SNEGSKA (reference sequence). The CDR3 loop spans 15 amino acids. Here the CDR3 DNA reads TGCAGTGCTAGGGGCGGGGGGGGAGAGTCAGATACGCAGTATTTT. It encodes CSARGGGGESDTQYF.

The V and J genes are TRBV7-2 and TRBJ2-7, with 8 bases aligning to TRBD2. The CDR3 extends over 16 amino acids. Germline CDR1 is SGHTA and CDR2 is FQGNSA. V gave up 5 bases and J gave up 3 bases; unmatched junction bases: 12. CDR3 loop: CASSHVPGGFYYEQYF. CDR3 nucleotide sequence: TGTGCCAGCAGCCATGTTCCGGGGGGGTTTTACTACGAGCAGTACTTC.

As concerns this clonotype: The junction and the germline gene differ at one end; a read error may be behind it. The V gene is TRBV5-1, the J gene TRBJ2-1; 10 bases are shared with TRBD2. There are 15 residues in the CDR3. In germline, CDR1 is SGHRS, CDR2 YFSETQ. Written as DNA, the CDR3 is TGCGCCAGCAGCCTGGCTAGCGGGAGTTACAATGAGCGGTTCTTC. It yields the protein CASSLASGSYNERFF.

The table lists this clonotype with a few counts. The gene calls are TRBV28 and TRBJ2-4; 9 nucleotides agree with TRBD1. This CDR3 contains 12 residues. Germline V gives CDR1 MDHEN, CDR2 SYDVKM. V lost 6 bases, J lost 13 bases, and 7 bases stayed unmatched. CDR3 residues: CASRDTGGGQYF. The CDR3, as DNA: TGTGCCAGCAGGGACACAGGGGGCGGGCAGTACTTC.

This rearrangement joins TRBV15 to TRBJ2-5; D is possibly TRBD1 or TRBD2 (5 bases each). In germline, CDR1 is LNHNV, CDR2 YYDKDF (reference sequence). This CDR3 spans 15 amino acids. Trimming took off 0 bases at V and 1 base at J, with 9 bases between the two ends. The CDR3 loop is CATSRERDGQETQYF. The CDR3 DNA reads TGTGCCACCAGCAGAGAAAGGGACGGCCAAGAGACCCAGTACTTC.

The chain has TRBV20-1 and TRBJ2-7; possibly TRBD2 for D (6 bases). The CDR3 is 14 amino acids. Trimming took 0 bases from V and 6 from J, leaving 15 bases between them. Germline V lookup: CDR1 DFQATT, CDR2 SNEGSKA (reference sequence). The DNA for the CDR3 is TGCAGTGCTAGAGATGGCGGGGTAGGAGGCGAGCAGTACTTC. It encodes CSARDGGVGGEQYF.

In this sample, this clonotype turned up a few times. The rearrangement joins TRBV27 to TRBJ2-1; D might be TRBD2 (5 bases). The J call may be wrong; the DNA end is better matched by TRBJ2-7. The CDR3 sequence is 15 residues long. The germline V gene has CDR1 MNHEY and CDR2 SMNVEV (reference sequence). In nucleotides, the CDR3 is TGTGCCAGCAGTTTATTAGGGCTAGCACGAGATGAGCAGTACTTC. It yields the protein CASSLLGLARDEQYF.

For this clonotype: One end of the junction varies from germline; a read error may be responsible. This sequence joins TRBV7-2 and TRBJ2-7; TRBD1 matches 10 bases. Per germline, CDR1 SGHTA and CDR2 FQGNSA. The CDR3 extends over 14 amino acids. The CDR3 here is CASSSRDRGYERYF. In DNA, the CDR3 is TGTGCCAGCAGCTCCCGGGACAGGGGCTACGAGCGGTACTTC. The full variable domain, its missing parts supplied by reference TRBV7-2 and TRBJ2-7, is GAGVSQSPSNKVTEKGKDVELRCDPISGHTALYWYRQSLGQGLEFLIYFQGNSAPDKSGLPSDRFSAERTGGSVSTLTIQRTQQEDSAVYLCASSSRDRGYERYFGPGTRLTVT.

This clonotype turned up a few times. A much larger clone lies a single base off, so this may be a read error. V gene TRBV10-2 combines with J gene TRBJ2-3; the match to TRBD1 covers 8 bases. The CDR3 runs 14 residues. J lost 4 bases, V lost 6 bases, and 6 bases had no gene match. Germline CDR1 and CDR2: WSHSY and SAAADI. As DNA, the CDR3 is TGCGCCAGCAGGGATGCAGGGGGCCCAGATACGCAGTATTTT. Encoded protein: CASRDAGGPDTQYF.

The chain is built from TRBV7-3 and TRBJ2-1; D may be TRBD1 or TRBD2 (5 bases each). Deletions cut 5 bases from V and 10 bases from J, with 15 bases between. The germline V gene has CDR1 SGHTA and CDR2 FQGTGA. The CDR3 sequence is 13 residues long. The chain's CDR3 is CASSELRDGEQFF. In DNA form, the CDR3 reads TGTGCCAGCAGCGAGCTAAGGGACGGGGAGCAGTTCTTC.

This clonotype was picked up a small number of times. V is TRBV16 and J is TRBJ1-1; possible D gene TRBD1, 5 bases. The CDR3 contains 13 residues. Looked up from germline, CDR1 is KGHSY and CDR2 is FQNENV. Trimming pared 0 bases from V and 11 bases from J, leaving 13 bases between. CDR3 region: CASSQSGRVRAFF. DNA of the CDR3: TGTGCCAGCAGCCAATCGGGACGGGTGAGGGCTTTCTTT.

This clonotype occurred many times. This chain uses TRBV10-3 with TRBJ2-1, with D perhaps given as TRBD1 or TRBD2 (6 bases each). Trimming stripped 3 bases from V and 1 base from J, with 10 bases between. This CDR3 comprises 15 residues. Germline V CDR1 and CDR2: ENHRY, SYGVKD. Here the CDR3 reads CAISDGGRSYNEQFF. CDR3 bases: TGTGCCATCAGTGACGGGGGCAGGTCCTACAATGAGCAGTTCTTC.

V usage is TRBV7-2 and J usage is TRBJ2-1; tentatively, D is TRBD1 (6 bases). The J call may be in error: the DNA end matches TRBJ2-7 better. The CDR3 length is 14 residues. CDR1 SGHTA and CDR2 FQGNSA come from the germline V gene. The DNA of the CDR3 is TGTGCCAGCATCCCCCTCGACAGGTACAATGAGCAGTACTTC. Residues: CASIPLDRYNEQYF.

In its sample, this clonotype was seen a few times. The rearrangement joins TRBV29-1 to TRBJ1-1, with D perhaps TRBD1 (5 bases). Germline V gene sequence: CDR1 SQVTM, CDR2 ANQGSEA. The CDR3 is 14 amino acids. V lost 7 bases to trimming and J lost 4 bases, with 19 bases between them. CDR3: CSAGRIGWSTEAFF. CDR3 nucleotide sequence: TGCAGCGCAGGGCGGATCGGTTGGAGCACTGAAGCTTTCTTT.

This clonotype was detected once. The chain uses TRBV7-2 and TRBJ2-4; D ambiguous. The J call may not be correct, given that the DNA end is closer to TRBJ2-5. The CDR3 sequence is 14 residues long. Germline V lookup: CDR1 SGHTA, CDR2 FQGNSA. Here the CDR3 reads CASSPPWGGETQYF. The CDR3 bases are TGTGCCAGCAGCCCACCTTGGGGTGGGGAGACCCAGTACTTC.

The chain is built from TRBV7-2 and TRBJ1-1, with TRBD1 as a possible D gene (5 bases). The CDR3 runs to 13 residues. The germline CDR1 and CDR2 sequences are SGHTA and FQGNSA. CDR3 sequence (DNA): TGTGCGCAGACTCGACAGCCGAACACTGAAGCTTTCTTT. Its translation: CAQTRQPNTEAFF. Filled out from reference TRBV7-2 and TRBJ1-1, the complete variable domain reads GAGVSQSPSNKVTEKGKDVELRCDPISGHTALYWYRQSLGQGLEFLIYFQGNSAPDKSGLPSDRFSAERTGGSVSTLTIQRTQQEDSAVYLCAQTRQPNTEAFFGQGTRLTVV.

This clonotype was counted at least ten times. The J gene is TRBJ2-1, the V gene TRBV5-5; no reliable D call. This CDR3 has 12 amino acids. V dropped 2 bases and J dropped 5 bases, with 5 bases sitting between them. CDR1 and CDR2 (germline): SGHKS, YYEKEE (reference sequence). The CDR3 loop is CASSFTDNEQFF. The CDR3, as DNA: TGTGCCAGCAGCTTCACCGACAATGAGCAGTTCTTC.

The J gene is TRBJ1-2, the V gene TRBV5-1, with 7 nucleotides matching TRBD1. CDR1 and CDR2 from the germline V gene are SGHRS and YFSETQ. The CDR3 spans 15 residues. The J segment lost 2 bases and the V segment lost 0 bases, leaving 4 bases of the junction unmatched. Written as DNA, the CDR3 is TGCGCCAGCAGCTTGGAGACAGGGCAGAACTATGGCTACACCTTC. Its translation: CASSLETGQNYGYTF.

This clonotype is a singleton in its sample. With a much larger clone just one base away, this may be a read error. The genes are TRBV5-1 and TRBJ2-3; a weak D match, TRBD2 (6 bases). From germline, CDR1 is SGHRS and CDR2 YFSETQ. The CDR3 is made up of 14 amino acids. V was shortened by 7 bases and J by 0 bases, with 12 bases between the two germline ends. The CDR3, as DNA: TGCGCCAGCCCAGCGGGTCTTAGCACAGATACGCAGTATTTT. Amino acid sequence: CASPAGLSTDTQYF.

This clonotype appeared a few times. The rearrangement links TRBV20-1 to TRBJ1-2, with 9 bases aligning to TRBD1. V shed 0 bases and J 8 bases; nucleotides not matched to a gene: 4. The CDR3 spans 13 residues. Germline CDR1 is DFQATT and CDR2 is SNEGSKA (reference sequence). For the CDR3, the DNA is TGCAGTGCTAGAGAACCGGGACAGGGAGGCTACACCTTC. It encodes CSAREPGQGGYTF.

The gene calls are TRBV6-1 and TRBJ2-3, with D uncertain. Between the trimmed V and J ends, which lost 2 bases and 8 bases, there was a span of 8 bases. This CDR3 is 12 amino acids long. CDR1 is MNHNS and CDR2 is SASEGT in the germline V gene. The CDR3 loop is CASSELAGTQYF. CDR3 nucleotide sequence: TGTGCCAGCAGTGAACTGGCAGGTACGCAGTATTTT.

V gene TRBV7-2 combines with J gene TRBJ2-7, with D possibly matching TRBD1 (6 bases). The germline V gene has CDR1 SGHTA and CDR2 FQGNSA. This CDR3 comprises 14 residues. Trimming took off 5 bases at V and 2 bases at J, with 13 bases between the two ends. In nucleotides, the CDR3 is TGTGCCAGCAGCGTTGACAGGCAAACCTACGAGCAGTACTTC. Protein product: CASSVDRQTYEQYF.

The CDR3 loop reads CASSLLREGRAYNEQFF. CDR3 DNA sequence: TGTGCCAGCAGCCTCTTGCGGGAGGGTCGTGCTTACAATGAGCAGTTCTTC. The chain is built from TRBV12-3 or TRBV12-4 and TRBJ2-1; TRBD2 matches 9 bases. This CDR3 has 17 residues. Trimming at V came to 6 bases and at J to 4 bases, leaving 13 bases not matched to a gene.

This clonotype was found a few times. The J gene is TRBJ2-1, the V gene TRBV4-2; 8 bases align to TRBD2. Unmatched junction bases numbered 7, after V lost 3 bases and J lost 0 bases. The V gene's germline CDR1 is LGHNA and CDR2 YNFKEQ. This CDR3 has 17 residues. CDR3 in amino acids: CASSHVAGTSSYNEQFF. The DNA of the CDR3 is TGTGCCAGCAGCCACGTCGCCGGGACTAGCTCCTACAATGAGCAGTTCTTC.

This clonotype was picked up a small number of times. The chain carries TRBV28 and TRBJ2-2; TRBD1 might be the D (5 bases). Germline lookup yields CDR1 MDHEN and CDR2 SYDVKM. The V and J ends lost 7 bases and 2 bases respectively, with 8 bases between them. CDR3 length: 13 residues. CDR3 region: CASMDTNTGELFF. The CDR3 DNA sequence: TGTGCCAGCATGGACACCAACACCGGGGAGCTGTTTTTT.